The 10 T cell receptor beta chains below all came from one sample that was sequenced in a study of OX40 agonist ivuxolimab in advanced cancers. Repertoires were generated with immunoSEQ multiplex PCR, while TCRdb's copy carries only in-frame clones and drops some. The top ten hold about 0.25% of the sample, which has 75,000 to 85,000 clones, about nine tenths seen once. The sequencing here drew on CD4+ or CD8+ T cells sorted from blood, taken in a trial of the OX40 agonist ivuxolimab. These TCRs come from an adult with an advanced solid tumor such as melanoma, head and neck, liver or kidney cancer.

V is TRBV7-2 and J is TRBJ2-7; 12 nucleotides agree with TRBD2. This CDR3 spans 14 amino acids. J lost 3 bases, V lost 5 bases, and 2 bases had no gene match. Germline loops: CDR1 SGHTA, CDR2 FQGNSA. Here the CDR3 DNA reads TGTGCCAGCAGCCCGGGACTAGCGGGCTACGAGCAGTACTTC. It is translated as CASSPGLAGYEQYF.

In DNA form, the CDR3 reads TGTGCCACCAGCAAGGACAGCTCCGGGGAGCTGTTTTTT. Its protein product is CATSKDSSGELFF. The rearrangement uses TRBV15 and TRBJ2-2; possibly TRBD1 for D (6 bases). Germline lookup yields CDR1 LNHNV and CDR2 YYDKDF (reference sequence). Deletions cut 4 bases from V and 6 bases from J, with 9 bases between. This CDR3 has 13 amino acids. The variable domain in full, with the rest retrieved from reference TRBV15 and TRBJ2-2, is DAMVIQNPRYQVTQFGKPVTLSCSQTLNHNVMYWYQQKSSQAPKLLFHYYDKDFNNEADTPDNFQSRRPNTSFCFLDIRSPGLGDTAMYLCATSKDSSGELFFGEGSRLTVL.

This clone was seen a handful of times. The chain joins TRBV27 to TRBJ2-1; maybe TRBD1 (6 bases). This CDR3 is 16 amino acids long. CDR1 and CDR2 (germline): MNHEY, SMNVEV (reference sequence). The ends were cut back, 4 bases at V and 6 bases at J, with 19 bases in the middle. The CDR3 coding sequence is TGTGCCAGCAGTTCTGACAGGTCTCGACCAGTCAATGAGCAGTTCTTC. It encodes CASSSDRSRPVNEQFF.

The V call is TRBV10-2, the J call TRBJ1-2, with a possible D match to TRBD1 (6 bases). Germline-derived CDR1 and CDR2 are WSHSY and SAAADI. This CDR3 contains 13 residues. V lost 5 bases to trimming and J lost 4 bases, with 11 bases between them. The CDR3 region is CASSPGEGYGYTF. CDR3 coding DNA: TGCGCCAGCAGTCCAGGGGAGGGCTATGGCTACACCTTC.

J is TRBJ1-4 and V is TRBV4-3; tentative D call: TRBD1 (6 bases). This CDR3 is 15 amino acids long. CDR1 and CDR2 (germline): LGHNA, YSLEER. The V end lost 0 bases, the J end lost 2 bases, and 7 bases lay between the germline ends. The CDR3 sequence: CASSQDRGTNEKLFF. As DNA, the CDR3 is TGCGCCAGCAGCCAAGACAGGGGCACTAATGAAAAACTGTTTTTT.

J is TRBJ2-7 and V is TRBV25-1; D remains ambiguous. The germline CDR1 and CDR2 sequences are MGHDK and SYGVNS. V gave up 8 bases and J gave up 0 bases, with 20 bases separating them. This CDR3 is built from 16 residues. The CDR3 bases are TGTGCCAGCTCCCGAGGAGTAGGATCTTACTCCTACGAGCAGTACTTC. Protein product: CASSRGVGSYSYEQYF.

The V gene is TRBV7-8, the J gene TRBJ2-1; no definite D call. The CDR3 has 13 amino acids. The V end was cut by 3 bases, the J end by 9 bases, with 12 bases between. CDR1 is SGHVS, CDR2 FQNEAQ, per germline. The CDR3 reads CASSFGSQREQFF. The CDR3 nucleotides are TGTGCCAGCAGCTTCGGGTCGCAGCGTGAGCAGTTCTTC.

In its sample, this clone was seen once. This sequence joins TRBV28 and TRBJ1-4, with D hard to call. Trimming cost V 3 bases and J 5 bases, with 10 bases left between them. The CDR3 consists of 14 residues. The V gene's germline CDR1 is MDHEN and CDR2 SYDVKM. CDR3 DNA sequence: TGTGCCAGCAGTTTGGGCGGCATAAATGAAAAACTGTTTTTT. It is translated as CASSLGGINEKLFF.

The chain couples TRBV29-1 to TRBJ2-1; D is undetermined. Germline V gene data show CDR1 as SQVTM and CDR2 as ANQGSEA. The CDR3 consists of 14 residues. The V end was cut by 7 bases, the J end by 7 bases, with 20 bases between. CDR3 in DNA: TGCAGCGCCCGTTCCCCCGTTATAGTAAATGAGCAGTTCTTC. Residues: CSARSPVIVNEQFF.

This chain uses TRBV18 with TRBJ2-3; D gene ambiguous. The germline V gene encodes CDR1 KGHSH and CDR2 LQKENI. The CDR3 covers 13 residues. V was trimmed by 0 bases and J by 5 bases, leaving 6 bases between them. CDR3 region: CASSPPSRDTQYF. CDR3 coding DNA: TGTGCCAGCTCACCACCCTCTAGAGATACGCAGTATTTT.